This entry lists 14 T cell receptor beta chains sequenced from one sample in a study of STAT5B mutations in CD4+ large granular lymphocyte leukemia. Profiling relied on immunoSEQ multiplex PCR, and the TCRdb table lists in-frame clones only, not all of them. The profile shows over 25,000 clones, about 70% of them singletons. Sequenced sample: CD4+ T cells from blood buffy coats. The origin of the receptors is a human donor in good health.

This clone has just a few counts. The genes are TRBV2 and TRBJ2-5; no definite D call. Trimming left V 4 bases short and J 1 base short, with 1 base between. CDR1 and CDR2 (germline): SNHLY, FYNNEI. CDR3 size: 11 residues. CDR3 sequence (DNA): TGTGCCAGCAGTGGCCAAGAGACCCAGTACTTC. As protein: CASSGQETQYF.

This clone was detected once. The genes are TRBV5-1 and TRBJ1-1; D unresolved. Germline CDR1 SGHRS, CDR2 YFSETQ. The CDR3 length is 15 residues. V gave up 0 bases and J gave up 1 base, with 10 bases separating them. The CDR3 bases are TGCGCCAGCAGCTTGGGACTTGTCGAGAACACTGAAGCTTTCTTT. It codes for CASSLGLVENTEAFF.

The rearrangement uses TRBV6-5 and TRBJ2-5, with D perhaps given as TRBD1 or TRBD2 (7 bases each). V lost 7 bases and J lost 4, with 13 bases in between. CDR1 is MNHEY and CDR2 is SVGAGI in the germline V gene. The CDR3 covers 13 residues. CDR3 loop: CASTRGGTETQYF. DNA of the CDR3: TGTGCCAGCACCAGGGGGGGCACAGAGACCCAGTACTTC.

This sequence joins TRBV7-6 and TRBJ2-7; D unresolved. Germline loops: CDR1 SGHVS, CDR2 FNYEAQ. The CDR3 totals 11 residues. V was clipped by 1 base and J by 6 bases, with 4 bases between them. The CDR3 protein is CASSLGTEQYF. The CDR3 DNA sequence: TGTGCCAGCAGCTTAGGCACCGAGCAGTACTTC.

This clone was counted between two and nine times. The rearrangement joins TRBV7-9 to TRBJ1-2; TRBD1 matches 7 bases. Germline V gene data show CDR1 as SEHNR and CDR2 as FQNEAQ (reference sequence). The CDR3 is 14 amino acids. V dropped 4 bases and J dropped 8; count of bases not matched to a gene: 10. CDR3 DNA: TGTGCCAGCAGCTCACTCACAGGGGTGAACGGCTACACCTTC. Encoded protein: CASSSLTGVNGYTF.

The rearrangement joins TRBV6-5 to TRBJ1-2; D is ambiguous. This CDR3 has 12 amino acids. V was trimmed by 5 bases and J by 5 bases, leaving 9 bases between them. CDR1 MNHEY and CDR2 SVGAGI come from the germline V gene. In nucleotides, the CDR3 is TGTGCCAGCAGTCTCCGAGGGTATGGCTACACCTTC. Protein product: CASSLRGYGYTF.

This sequence joins TRBV10-3 and TRBJ2-2; the D gene is possibly TRBD1 (6 bases). The CDR3 spans 17 residues. V lost 6 bases and J 0 bases, leaving 17 bases between the germline ends. Germline V gene lookup returns CDR1 ENHRY and CDR2 SYGVKD. CDR3 in DNA: TGTGCCATCAGCGACACTGGACAGCCTGCGAACACCGGGGAGCTGTTTTTT. The encoded protein is CAISDTGQPANTGELFF.

V is TRBV15 and J is TRBJ2-4, with TRBD1 matching over 8 bases. CDR3 length: 18 residues. Germline CDR1 is LNHNV and CDR2 is YYDKDF (reference sequence). The V and J ends lost 0 bases and 3 bases, in that order; junction bases with no gene match: 10. The CDR3 sequence is CATSRDLGGQAGKNIQYF. CDR3 in DNA: TGTGCCACCAGCAGAGATCTAGGGGGACAGGCTGGCAAAAACATTCAGTACTTC.

The V gene is TRBV11-1, the J gene TRBJ2-1, with D possibly matching TRBD2 (6 bases). This CDR3 is 14 amino acids long. The germline V gene has CDR1 SGHAT and CDR2 FQDESV (reference sequence). With 5 bases removed from V and 3 bases from J, the gap between germline ends came to 11 bases. The CDR3 protein is CASSSPGLYNEQFF. Written as DNA, the CDR3 is TGTGCCAGCAGCAGCCCGGGACTCTACAATGAGCAGTTCTTC.

V is TRBV2 and J is TRBJ1-2, with TRBD1 as a possible D gene (6 bases). Trimming took 5 bases from V and 8 from J, leaving 15 bases between them. Germline CDR1 SNHLY, CDR2 FYNNEI. The CDR3 runs to 13 residues. The DNA for the CDR3 is TGTGCCAGCAGTCTTCTAGGACAGCCCGGCTACACCTTC. This codes for CASSLLGQPGYTF.

V and J are TRBV6-4 and TRBJ1-3; D ambiguous. The V end was cut by 3 bases, the J end by 3 bases, with 15 bases between. There are 16 residues in the CDR3. CDR1 and CDR2 (germline): MRHNA, SNTAGT. CDR3: CASSEGVAGDGNTIYF. For the CDR3, the DNA is TGTGCCAGCAGTGAAGGTGTTGCGGGTGATGGAAACACCATATATTTT.

J is TRBJ2-2 and V is TRBV7-6; no clear D. V lost 4 bases and J 4 bases, leaving 10 bases between the germline ends. Germline V lookup: CDR1 SGHVS, CDR2 FNYEAQ. The CDR3 has 14 residues. The CDR3 region is CASSSGRPTGELFF. The CDR3 nucleotides read TGTGCCAGCAGCTCCGGACGCCCCACCGGGGAGCTGTTTTTT.

This clone was observed a handful of times. The V and J genes are TRBV11-2 and TRBJ1-1; TRBD1 matches 7 bases. This CDR3 region has 15 residues. The trim removed 5 bases at V and 1 base at J, leaving 7 bases unmatched. Germline loops: CDR1 SGHAT, CDR2 FQNNGV. CDR3 in DNA: TGTGCCAGCAGCCCTACCGGGACAGCGAACACTGAAGCTTTCTTT. This encodes CASSPTGTANTEAFF.

V and J are TRBV7-2 and TRBJ1-5; 9 nucleotides align to TRBD1. After removal of 6 bases from V and 9 bases from J, the junction contained 9 bases not matched to a gene. In germline, CDR1 is SGHTA, CDR2 FQGNSA. This CDR3 comprises 14 residues. In DNA form, the CDR3 reads TGTGCCAGCAGGTCGGGACAGGGTATTGGGCCCCAGCATTTT. As protein: CASRSGQGIGPQHF.